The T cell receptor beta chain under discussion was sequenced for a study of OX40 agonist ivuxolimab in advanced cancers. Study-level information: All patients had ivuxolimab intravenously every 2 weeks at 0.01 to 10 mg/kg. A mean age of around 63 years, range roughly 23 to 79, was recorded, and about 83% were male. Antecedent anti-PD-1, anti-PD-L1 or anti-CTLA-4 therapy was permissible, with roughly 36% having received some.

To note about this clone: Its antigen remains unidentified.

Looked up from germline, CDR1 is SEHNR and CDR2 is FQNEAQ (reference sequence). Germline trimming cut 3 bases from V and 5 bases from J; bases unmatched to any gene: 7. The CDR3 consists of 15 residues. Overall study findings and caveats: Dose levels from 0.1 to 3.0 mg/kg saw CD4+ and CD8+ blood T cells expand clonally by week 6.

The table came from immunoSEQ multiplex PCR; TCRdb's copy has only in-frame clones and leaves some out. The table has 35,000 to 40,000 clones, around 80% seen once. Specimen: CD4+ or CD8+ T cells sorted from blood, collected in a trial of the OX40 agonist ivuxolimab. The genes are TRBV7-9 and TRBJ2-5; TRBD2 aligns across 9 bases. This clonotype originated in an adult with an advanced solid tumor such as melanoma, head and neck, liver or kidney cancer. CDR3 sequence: CASSFWTSAVETQYF. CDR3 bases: TGTGCCAGCAGCTTCTGGACTAGCGCCGTGGAGACCCAGTACTTC.